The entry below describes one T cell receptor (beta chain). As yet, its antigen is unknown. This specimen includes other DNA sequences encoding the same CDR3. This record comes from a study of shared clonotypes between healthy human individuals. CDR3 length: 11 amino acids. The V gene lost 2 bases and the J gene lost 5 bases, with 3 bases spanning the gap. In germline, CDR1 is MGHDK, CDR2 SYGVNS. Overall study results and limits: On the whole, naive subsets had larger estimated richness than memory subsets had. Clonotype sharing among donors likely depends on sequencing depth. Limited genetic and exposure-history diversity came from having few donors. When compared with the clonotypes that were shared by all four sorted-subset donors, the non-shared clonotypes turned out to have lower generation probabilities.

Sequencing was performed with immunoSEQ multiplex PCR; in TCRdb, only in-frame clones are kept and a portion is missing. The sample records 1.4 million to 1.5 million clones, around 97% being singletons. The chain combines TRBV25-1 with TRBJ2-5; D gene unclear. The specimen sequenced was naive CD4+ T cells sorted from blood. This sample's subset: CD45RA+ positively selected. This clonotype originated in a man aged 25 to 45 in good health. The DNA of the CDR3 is TGTGCCAGCAGTGAAGGGGAGACCCAGTACTTC. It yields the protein CASSEGETQYF.